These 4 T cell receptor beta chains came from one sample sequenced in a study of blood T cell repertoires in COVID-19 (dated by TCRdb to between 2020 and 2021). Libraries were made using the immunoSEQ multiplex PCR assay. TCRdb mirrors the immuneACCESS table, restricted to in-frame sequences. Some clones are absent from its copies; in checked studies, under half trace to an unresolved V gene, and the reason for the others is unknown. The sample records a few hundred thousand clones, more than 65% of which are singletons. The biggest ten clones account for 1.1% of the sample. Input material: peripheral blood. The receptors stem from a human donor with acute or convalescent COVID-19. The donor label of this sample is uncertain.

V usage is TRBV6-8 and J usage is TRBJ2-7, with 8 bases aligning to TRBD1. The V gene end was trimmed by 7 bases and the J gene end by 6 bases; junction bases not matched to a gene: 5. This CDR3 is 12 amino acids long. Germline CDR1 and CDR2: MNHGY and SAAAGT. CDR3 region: CASKDRGREQYF. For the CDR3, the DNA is TGTGCCAGCAAAGACAGGGGTCGCGAGCAGTACTTC.

The CDR3 bases are TGTGCCAGCAGCTTGGGGGACAGGATTCACTCACCCCTCCACTTT. Protein: CASSLGDRIHSPLHF. J is TRBJ1-6 and V is TRBV11-2; 8 bases align to TRBD1. This CDR3 contains 15 residues. CDR1 and CDR2 (germline): SGHAT, FQNNGV. The V gene end was trimmed by 3 bases and the J gene end by 10 bases; junction bases not matched to a gene: 8.

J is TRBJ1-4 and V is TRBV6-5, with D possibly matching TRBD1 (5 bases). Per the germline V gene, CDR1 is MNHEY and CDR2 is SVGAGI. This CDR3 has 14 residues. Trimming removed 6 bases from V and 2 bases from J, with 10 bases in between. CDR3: CASRKGSTNEKLFF. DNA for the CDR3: TGTGCCAGCAGGAAGGGGTCCACTAATGAAAAACTGTTTTTT.

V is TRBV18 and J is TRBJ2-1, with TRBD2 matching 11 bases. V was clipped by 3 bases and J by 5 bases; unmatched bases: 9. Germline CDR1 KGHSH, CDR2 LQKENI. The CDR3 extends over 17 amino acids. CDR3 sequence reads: CASSPLAGGPRDNEQFF. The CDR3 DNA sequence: TGTGCCAGCTCACCCCTAGCGGGAGGACCTCGGGACAATGAGCAGTTCTTC. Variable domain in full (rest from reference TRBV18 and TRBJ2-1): NAGVMQNPRHLVRRRGQEARLRCSPMKGHSHVYWYRQLPEEGLKFMVYLQKENIIDESGMPKERFSAEFPKEGPSILRIQQVVRGDSAAYFCASSPLAGGPRDNEQFFGPGTRLTVL.